This TCR beta chain was recorded in a study of graft-versus-host responses after intestinal transplantation. Study overall: Recipients were all induced with anti-thymocyte globulin, then given tacrolimus and steroids for approximately three years.

Clones were sequenced by immunoSEQ multiplex PCR, and TCRdb holds only the in-frame ones, with some missing. Of tens of thousands of clones detected, around 86% appear once; the ten largest clones hold around 8%. General observations from the study: GvH clonotypes were identified within recipient marrow, with a subset emerging first in ileum or blood.

As to this clone: The antigen is not known.

The TCR comes from a human donor who was the organ donor for an intestinal transplant. Sample: unstimulated CD8+ T cells sorted from spleen or lymph node cells, taken before transplant.

The DNA of the CDR3 is TGTGCCAGCAGCTTAGGTGGGACAGGGGAATTTGGCGAGCAGTACTTC. This translates into CASSLGGTGEFGEQYF. V and J are TRBV7-6 and TRBJ2-7; TRBD1 aligns across 10 bases. This CDR3 is 16 amino acids long. V lost 1 base, J lost 6 bases, and 9 bases stayed unmatched. Germline CDR1 and CDR2: SGHVS and FNYEAQ.